Listed here are 7 T cell receptor beta chains from one sample, sequenced in a study of chronic HIV infection and antiretroviral therapy (dated by TCRdb to about 2015). The protocol used for the library was 5' RACE. The sample was run on an Illumina MiSeq. Using fastp at Q25 and MiXCR, TCRdb reprocessed the public reads and kept productive beta chains. Every distinct CDR3 protein forms one entry, paired with its most common genes and DNA. Present in this sample are approximately 47,000 distinct CDR3 sequences, 15% to 20% of which were seen just once. The top ten clones comprise roughly 3% of the sample. Sequenced sample: peripheral blood. The receptors originated from an adult who had HIV and had not received antiretroviral therapy, or was an uninfected healthy control (not recorded which).

A few counts support this clonotype. The rearrangement links TRBV5-4 to TRBJ2-2; 9 bases map to TRBD1. This CDR3 has 14 amino acids. The germline V gene has CDR1 SGHNT and CDR2 YYREEE (reference sequence). V lost 2 bases, J lost 10 bases, and 6 bases stayed unmatched. For the CDR3, the DNA is TGTGCCAGCAGCTTACGGGACAGGGATGAGGAGCTGTTTTTT. Translating gives CASSLRDRDEELFF.

This clonotype was observed a handful of times. The V gene is TRBV4-1, the J gene TRBJ1-4, with TRBD1 as a possible D gene (5 bases). CDR1 is MGHRA and CDR2 is YSYEKL in the germline V gene. The CDR3 totals 15 residues. V was pared by 1 base and J by 8 bases, with 14 bases between. In DNA, the CDR3 is TGCGCCAGCAGCCAAGCAGGGACGAGCAAAGAAAAACTGTTTTTT. This gives the protein CASSQAGTSKEKLFF.

The rearrangement joins TRBV19 to TRBJ1-1, with D possibly TRBD1 on 6 matching bases. The CDR3 is 14 amino acids. CDR1 is LNHDA and CDR2 is SQIVND in the germline V gene (reference sequence). Trimming cost V 8 bases and J 4 bases, with 17 bases left between them. CDR3 nucleotide sequence: TGTGCCAGTGGACGAGGGCCAGGGGCCACTGAAGCTTTCTTT. It yields the protein CASGRGPGATEAFF. The entire variable domain, with the rest obtained from reference TRBV19 and TRBJ1-1, is as follows: DGGITQSPKYLFRKEGQNVTLSCEQNLNHDAMYWYRQDPGQGLRLIYYSQIVNDFQKGDIAEGYSVSREKKESFPLTVTSAQKNPTAFYLCASGRGPGATEAFFGQGTRLTVV.

V gene TRBV29-1 combines with J gene TRBJ2-3, with D maybe TRBD2 (5 bases). Trimming shortened V by 8 bases and J by 5 bases, and 14 bases separated the two germline ends. This CDR3 is 12 amino acids long. Germline values: CDR1 SQVTM, CDR2 ANQGSEA. The DNA of the CDR3 is TGCAGCTCCGTTCGGGGTGGAGATACGCAGTATTTT. This encodes CSSVRGGDTQYF.

The rearrangement joins TRBV12-5 to TRBJ2-1; 8 nucleotides agree with TRBD1. V dropped 6 bases and J dropped 0; count of bases not matched to a gene: 7. The length of the CDR3 is 16 residues. Germline CDR1 and CDR2: LGHNT and FRNRAP. The CDR3 sequence is CASGTDRGLSYNEQFF. The CDR3 DNA follows: TGTGCTAGTGGGACCGACAGGGGTCTCTCCTACAATGAGCAGTTCTTC.

This clonotype was detected only a few times. The genes are TRBV6-1 and TRBJ2-7; weak D call: TRBD1 (5 bases). The CDR3 extends over 16 amino acids. The germline V gene has CDR1 MNHNS and CDR2 SASEGT. The V end lost 6 bases, the J end lost 1 base, and 19 bases lay between the germline ends. CDR3 sequence: CASSFQRGRGSYEQYF. For the CDR3, the DNA is TGTGCCAGCAGCTTCCAAAGGGGCCGCGGATCCTACGAGCAGTACTTC.

In this sample, this clonotype turned up a few times. The gene calls are TRBV20-1 and TRBJ2-5; a possible D gene is TRBD2 (6 bases). Germline V CDR1 and CDR2: DFQATT, SNEGSKA (reference sequence). There are 15 residues in the CDR3. The V end was cut by 1 base, the J end by 4 bases, with 16 bases between. The CDR3 reads CSARGVGGIRETQYF. CDR3 nucleotides: TGCAGTGCTAGAGGCGTTGGAGGGATTCGAGAGACCCAGTACTTC.